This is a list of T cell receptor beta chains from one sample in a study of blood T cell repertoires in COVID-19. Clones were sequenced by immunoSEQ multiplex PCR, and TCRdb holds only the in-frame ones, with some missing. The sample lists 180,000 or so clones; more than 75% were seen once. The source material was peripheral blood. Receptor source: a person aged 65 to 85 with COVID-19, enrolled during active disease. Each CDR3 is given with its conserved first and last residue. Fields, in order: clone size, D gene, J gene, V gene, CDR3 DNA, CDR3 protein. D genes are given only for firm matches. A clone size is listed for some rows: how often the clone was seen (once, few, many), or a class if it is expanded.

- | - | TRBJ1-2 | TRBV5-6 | TGTGCCAGCAGCCCCGGGAGCCGGGTTGGTGGCTACACCTTC | CASSPGSRVGGYTF
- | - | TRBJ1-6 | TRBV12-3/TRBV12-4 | TGTGCCAGCACCCGAGGCAATTCACCCCTCCACTTT | CASTRGNSPLHF
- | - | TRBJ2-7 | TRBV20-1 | TGCAGTGCTAGTAAGAGGCGGAGGGGCGCCCTCGGGGGCGAGCAGTACTTC | CSASKRRRGALGGEQYF
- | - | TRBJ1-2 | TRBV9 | TGTGCCAGCAGTTCCCGGGCAGGGGTGAATGGCTACACCTTC | CASSSRAGVNGYTF
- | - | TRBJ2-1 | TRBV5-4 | TGTGCCAGCAGCAACCTGGACGGGAACAATGAGCAGTTCTTC | CASSNLDGNNEQFF
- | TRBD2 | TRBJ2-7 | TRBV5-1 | TGCGCCAGCACCCAACCCGGGAGGGCCGACTACGAGCAGTACTTC | CASTQPGRADYEQYF
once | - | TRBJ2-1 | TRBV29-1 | TGCAGCGTTGCCTCGAGCTCCTACAATGAGCAGTTCTTC | CSVASSSYNEQFF
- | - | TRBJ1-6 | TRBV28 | TGTGCCAGCAGTTTAGAGGAGGTTCTCCTCGCATCACCCCTCCACTTT | CASSLEEVLLASPLHF
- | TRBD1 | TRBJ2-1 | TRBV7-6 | TGTGCCAGCAGCTTAAACAGGGGACATGAGCAGTTCTTC | CASSLNRGHEQFF
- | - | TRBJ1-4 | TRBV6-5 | TGTGCCAGCAGTTACTCGAACCCCAGGGTTAGTGAAAAACTGTTTTTT | CASSYSNPRVSEKLFF
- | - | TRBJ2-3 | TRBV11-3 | TGTGCCAGCAGCTTAGACCTCACAGATACGCAGTATTTT | CASSLDLTDTQYF
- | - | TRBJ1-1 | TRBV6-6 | TGTGCCAGCAGTTACCGCTCGCAGGGGAACACTGAAGCTTTCTTT | CASSYRSQGNTEAFF
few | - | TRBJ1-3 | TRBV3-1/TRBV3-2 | TGTGCCAGCAGCCAAGTCGGTTCGCGTTTCCGAGGAGACACCATATATTTT | CASSQVGSRFRGDTIYF
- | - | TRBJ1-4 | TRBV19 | TGTGCCAGTAGTCAGGGTAACACTAATGAAAAACTGTTTTTT | CASSQGNTNEKLFF
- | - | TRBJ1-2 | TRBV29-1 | TGCAGCGTTGAAACGGACATAACCTATGGCTACACCTTC | CSVETDITYGYTF
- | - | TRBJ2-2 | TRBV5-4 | TGTGCCAGCAGCTTCCCCGGGATTCTGAACACCGGGGAGCTGTTTTTT | CASSFPGILNTGELFF
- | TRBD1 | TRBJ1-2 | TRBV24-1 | TGTGCCACCAGTGAGGACAGGGAGAACTATGGCTACACCTTC | CATSEDRENYGYTF
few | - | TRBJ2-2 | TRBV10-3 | TGTGCCATCAGTGAGACACATACGAACACCGGGGAGCTGTTTTTT | CAISETHTNTGELFF
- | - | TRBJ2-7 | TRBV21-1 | TGTGCCAGCAGCAAAGAAGGAGATTCCGACAGGGAGAAAGATCGGGGATCCTACGAGCAGTACTTC | CASSKEGDSDREKDRGSYEQYF
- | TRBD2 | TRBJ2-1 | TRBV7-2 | TGTGCCAGCAGCTGGACTAGCGGCGAGCAGTTCTTC | CASSWTSGEQFF
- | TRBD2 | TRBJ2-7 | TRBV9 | TGTGCCAGCAGCCTCCAGGGAGGGGAGCAGTACTTC | CASSLQGGEQYF
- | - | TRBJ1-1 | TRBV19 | TGTGCCAGTAGTGTGGGGGGCACTGAAGCTTTCTTT | CASSVGGTEAFF
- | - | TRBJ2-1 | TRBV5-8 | TGTGCCAGCAGCGATAGGGCCGGGGGTATGCGCAATGAGCAGTTCTTC | CASSDRAGGMRNEQFF
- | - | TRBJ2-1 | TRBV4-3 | TGCGCCAGCAGCCAAGACGGCAGGGGAAATGAGCAGTTCTTC | CASSQDGRGNEQFF
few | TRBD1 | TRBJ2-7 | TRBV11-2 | TGTGCCAGCAGCTCAAGGGACAGGGCAATCTACGAGCAGTACTTC | CASSSRDRAIYEQYF
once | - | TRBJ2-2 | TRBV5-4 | TGTGCCACCAGGTCAGTGGGAGAGAACACCGGAGAGCTGTTTTTT | CATRSVGENTGELFF
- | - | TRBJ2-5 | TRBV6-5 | TGTGCCAGCAGTTATTACGGACAGACGGAGACCCAGTACTTC | CASSYYGQTETQYF
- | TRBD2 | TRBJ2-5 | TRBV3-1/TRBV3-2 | TGTGCCAGCAGCCAATTCGTGGCGGGGGGGGAAGAGACCCAGTACTTC | CASSQFVAGGEETQYF
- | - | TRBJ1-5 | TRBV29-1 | TGCAGCGTTGTCTCGGACGGCGACTATAGCAATCAGCCCCAGCATTTT | CSVVSDGDYSNQPQHF
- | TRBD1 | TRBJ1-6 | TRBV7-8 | TGTGCCAGCAGCTTAGAAGGACAGGGTTTTAATTCACCCCTCCACTTT | CASSLEGQGFNSPLHF
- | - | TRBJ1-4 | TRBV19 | TGTGAAAACGGCGCCCGCCTAGGTGAAAAACTGTTTTTT | CENGARLGEKLFF
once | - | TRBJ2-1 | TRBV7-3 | TGTGCCAGCAGCTCTAAGACTAAACCTTCCTACAATGAGCAGTTCTTC | CASSSKTKPSYNEQFF
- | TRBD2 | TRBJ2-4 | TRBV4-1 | TGCGCCAGCAGCCAAGAGGGGACTATGAGAGTACAGTACTTC | CASSQEGTMRVQYF
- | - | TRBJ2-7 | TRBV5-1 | TGCGCCAGCAGAACGGGGACTGTTGTATCGTACGAGCAGTACTTC | CASRTGTVVSYEQYF
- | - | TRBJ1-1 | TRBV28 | TGTGCCAGCAGTTTATTGTGGGAGGGGAGGAACACTGAAGCTTTCTTT | CASSLLWEGRNTEAFF
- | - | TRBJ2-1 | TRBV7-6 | TGTGCCAGCAGCTCCTACAGGGTTCATGAGCAGTTCTTC | CASSSYRVHEQFF
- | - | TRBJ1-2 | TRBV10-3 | TGTGCCACCGAGGACAGTAACTATGGCTACACCTTC | CATEDSNYGYTF
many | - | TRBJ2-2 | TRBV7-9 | TGTGCCAGCAGCCAAACGAATCAGGGGTTCGGGGAGCTGTTTTTT | CASSQTNQGFGELFF
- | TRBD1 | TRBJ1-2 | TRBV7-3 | TGTGCCAGCAGCTTATTTGAGGGCTCATCGACAGGGCGGGGAGAGGGCTACACCTTC | CASSLFEGSSTGRGEGYTF
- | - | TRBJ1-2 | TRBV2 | TGTGCCAGCAGTGCCCCCACCGCGAGGGAGGAAGGCTACACCTTC | CASSAPTAREEGYTF
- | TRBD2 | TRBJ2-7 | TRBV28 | TGTGCCAGCAGTTACTCGGGACTAGCGGACTACGAGCAGTACTTC | CASSYSGLADYEQYF
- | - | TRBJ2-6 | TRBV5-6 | TGTGCCAGCAGCCCAATGGGCACCCCTGGGGCCAACGTCCTGACTTTC | CASSPMGTPGANVLTF
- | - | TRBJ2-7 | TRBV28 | TGTGCCAGCAGTTCCCCATTCGAGCAGTACTTC | CASSSPFEQYF
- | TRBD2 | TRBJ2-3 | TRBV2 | TGTGCCAGCAGTGTCGGGTTCGCGGGAGGTCGGGATACGCAGTATTTT | CASSVGFAGGRDTQYF
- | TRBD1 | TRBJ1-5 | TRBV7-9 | TGTGCCAGCAGCCTAGACAGGGGCCGAAATCAGCCCCAGCATTTT | CASSLDRGRNQPQHF
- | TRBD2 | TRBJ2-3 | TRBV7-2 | TGTGCCAGCAGCTTACTAGCGGGAGATATAGATACGCAGTATTTT | CASSLLAGDIDTQYF
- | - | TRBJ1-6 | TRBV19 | TGTGCCAGTAGTATAGGAGAAAGCGGGACGGATAATTCACCCCTCCACTTT | CASSIGESGTDNSPLHF
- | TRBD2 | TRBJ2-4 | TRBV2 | TGTGCCAGCAGTGGACTAGCGGCTAGTAACATTCAGTACTTC | CASSGLAASNIQYF
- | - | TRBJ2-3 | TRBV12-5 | TGTGCTAGTGCCCCCCCAGCGTTCGATGTTACGCAGTATTTT | CASAPPAFDVTQYF
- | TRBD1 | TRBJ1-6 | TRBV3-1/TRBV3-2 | TGTGCCAGCAGCCAGACAGGGTCAGGAAATTCACCCCTCCACTTT | CASSQTGSGNSPLHF
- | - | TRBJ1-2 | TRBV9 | TGTGCCAGTCGATCGGACGGGAGGGGCTACACCTTC | CASRSDGRGYTF
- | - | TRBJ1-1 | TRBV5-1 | TGCGCCAGCAGCTGGGGCGGGGTTCGTACGAATACTGAAGCTTTCTTT | CASSWGGVRTNTEAFF